These 10 T cell receptor beta chains originate from one sample sequenced in a study of human T cells and chemical hapten exposure. Time point given: patch test 2, 6 weeks after DPC sensitization. Treatment: therapeutic diphenylcyclopropenone sensitization with weekly scalp DPC. TCRdb itself ran the RACE reads through MiXCR, one entry per CDR3 protein. The repertoire holds 80,000 to 100,000 distinct CDR3 sequences, about 9.6% seen once, with about 2% in the top ten. This specimen consisted of whole blood, obtained in connection with sensitization to the hapten diphenylcyclopropenone (DPC). The receptors come from a woman aged 40 to 50 with alopecia areata. Some clones in this sample may be carry-over from other donors' samples.

This clonotype was detected only a few times. The J gene is TRBJ2-7, the V gene TRBV7-8; 9 bases are a match to TRBD1. Germline V CDR1 and CDR2: SGHVS, FQNEAQ. CDR3 length: 16 residues. The ends lost 1 base at V and 0 bases at J; junction bases unmatched: 4. The chain's CDR3 is CASSLDSGQGSYEQYF. The CDR3 coding sequence is TGTGCCAGCAGCTTAGACTCGGGACAGGGCTCCTACGAGCAGTACTTC.

This clonotype has a count of ten or more. The V and J genes are TRBV6-5 and TRBJ1-5; tentatively, D is TRBD1 (5 bases). Germline V gene sequence: CDR1 MNHEY, CDR2 SVGAGI. The CDR3 is 12 residues long. The V end was cut by 10 bases, the J end by 1 base, with 8 bases between. The CDR3 sequence is CATGTSNQPQHF. In DNA form, the CDR3 reads TGTGCCACCGGGACGAGCAATCAGCCCCAGCATTTT.

The chain carries TRBV5-6 and TRBJ1-5, with a tentative D call TRBD1 (5 bases). The germline V and J ends were trimmed by 2 bases and 5 bases, with 20 bases remaining between them. Germline CDR1 reads SGHDT; CDR2 reads YYEEEE. This CDR3 is built from 17 residues. The CDR3 DNA is TGTGCCAGCAGCTTTCGGCCTCGACAGAATTACTATCAGCCCCAGCATTTT. Translated, it gives CASSFRPRQNYYQPQHF.

The V call is TRBV7-8, the J call TRBJ2-7; the D gene is possibly TRBD2 (6 bases). Germline V gene lookup returns CDR1 SGHVS and CDR2 FQNEAQ. The length of the CDR3 is 14 residues. Trimming took 5 bases from V and 6 from J, leaving 17 bases between them. CDR3 DNA: TGTGCCAGCAGCCGAGGGGAGGTTGGCCGCGAGCAGTACTTC. Amino acid sequence: CASSRGEVGREQYF.

This clonotype occurred many times. This rearrangement joins TRBV20-1 to TRBJ2-1, with 8 bases fitting TRBD2. Germline V CDR1 and CDR2: DFQATT, SNEGSKA (reference sequence). Germline trimming cut 1 base from V and 7 bases from J; bases unmatched to any gene: 9. This CDR3 contains 15 residues. CDR3 sequence reads: CSARVTGGPGNEQFF. Here the CDR3 DNA reads TGCAGTGCTAGAGTGACGGGAGGGCCGGGGAATGAGCAGTTCTTC.

This chain joins TRBV5-1 and TRBJ2-1; 7 bases map to TRBD2. CDR1 is SGHRS and CDR2 is YFSETQ in the germline V gene. The J segment lost 3 bases and the V segment lost 0 bases, leaving 3 bases of the junction unmatched. The CDR3 loop spans 15 amino acids. The CDR3 nucleotides are TGCGCCAGCAGCTTGGAGAGCGGGGACTACAATGAGCAGTTCTTC. Its protein is CASSLESGDYNEQFF.

There are many counts of this clonotype. The chain has TRBV6-1 and TRBJ2-5; perhaps TRBD2 as D (7 bases). Looked up from germline, CDR1 is MNHNS and CDR2 is SASEGT. This CDR3 has 16 residues. V gave up 7 bases and J gave up 4 bases, with 22 bases separating them. The CDR3 nucleotides are TGTGCCAGCACCGACCCCACGAGGGGGGGAGGAGAGACCCAGTACTTC. Encoded protein: CASTDPTRGGGETQYF.

With respect to this clonotype: Just one base apart from a much larger clone, this may be a read error. The chain uses TRBV5-1 and TRBJ2-7; D tentatively reads TRBD1 or TRBD2 (6 bases each). Germline values: CDR1 SGHRS, CDR2 YFSETQ. This CDR3 is built from 14 residues. The CDR3 region is CASSSNWGAYDQYF. The CDR3 DNA reads as TGCGCCAGCAGCTCCAACTGGGGGGCCTACGATCAGTACTTC.

The rearrangement links TRBV20-1 to TRBJ2-7, with TRBD2 matching 7 bases. The CDR3 length is 11 residues. Germline V gene data show CDR1 as DFQATT and CDR2 as SNEGSKA (reference sequence). With V trimmed by 4 bases and J by 6 bases, 3 bases remained unmatched. In DNA, the CDR3 is TGCAGTGCTAAGGGCGGGGGCGAGCAGTACTTC. Amino acids: CSAKGGGEQYF.

Points on this clonotype: This is likely a read error, given that the CDR3 carries no conserved phenylalanine or tryptophan at its end. CDR3 DNA sequence: TGCAGCGTTGATGGCATAGCGGGAGCACCATCCTACAATGAGCAGTTCCTC. It specifies CSVDGIAGAPSYNEQFL. The chain links TRBV29-1 to TRBJ2-1; 9 nucleotides align to TRBD2. Germline trimming cut 3 bases from V and 1 base from J; bases unmatched to any gene: 10. Germline CDR1 is SQVTM and CDR2 is ANQGSEA. The CDR3 is 17 residues long.